The clone carrying this TCR beta chain came up a few times. Its specificity is unknown. Extracted RNA was reverse transcribed, and the resulting cDNA served as sequencing template. Data came from immunoSEQ multiplex PCR; TCRdb stores just in-frame clones and leaves some out. The data hold roughly 210,000 clones, with 40% to 45% observed a single time. The CDR3 spans 14 residues. V was clipped by 5 bases and J by 2 bases, with 13 bases between them. Germline CDR1 is GTSNPN and CDR2 is SVGIG (reference sequence). This sample is drawn from a study of CD8+ T cells in alopecia areata. General study points: Expanded CD8+ clones among the top 100, as well as scalp clonality, were significantly decreased by tofacitinib.

As for treatment: oral pan-JAK inhibitor, 5-10 mg twice daily. The receptor was isolated from a human donor with alopecia areata. Sample: CD4+ T cells sorted from blood, taken around week 37, from a patient treated with tofacitinib. J is TRBJ2-1 and V is TRBV30; possibly TRBD1 or TRBD2 for D (7 bases each). The DNA for the CDR3 is TGTGCCTGGGAAGCAGGGGGGGCCTACAATGAGCAGTTCTTC. Protein: CAWEAGGAYNEQFF.